This T cell receptor (beta chain) was observed in a study of vaccination effects on CD4 cells after COVID-19. Whole-study context: The cohort was immunized with two doses of either the BNT162b2 or mRNA-1273 vaccine.

About this clone: Its antigen is still unknown.

Generated by immunoSEQ multiplex PCR, the TCRdb table keeps only in-frame clones and is missing some. The table has 20,000 to 25,000 clones, approximately 73% seen once. The study's findings and limits: No early post-infection timepoints were available in the study, which also included few convalescent patients.

Expansion with viral peptide pools was applied to antigen-specific CD4+ T cells by the ViraFEST assay prior to sequencing. Cultured cells yielded isolated CD4+ T cells after approximately nine days. The V gene's germline CDR1 is MNHEY and CDR2 SMNVEV (reference sequence). V shed 3 bases, J shed 4 bases, and the junction held 8 bases outside the gene matches. The CDR3 has 16 residues. The sample here was CD4+ T cells from PBMCs cultured with HCoV-229E spike peptides, taken before COVID-19 vaccination. This chain connects TRBV27 to TRBJ1-4, with 7 bases matching TRBD1. The source is a human donor who received a COVID-19 vaccine. The CDR3: CASSFLFGTDNEKLFF. CDR3 nucleotide sequence: TGTGCCAGCAGTTTCCTCTTCGGGACAGATAATGAAAAACTGTTTTTT. Full variable domain (outside the CDR3, taken from reference TRBV27 and TRBJ1-4): EAQVTQNPRYLITVTGKKLTVTCSQNMNHEYMSWYRQDPGLGLRQIYYSMNVEVTDKGDVPEGYKVSRKEKRNFPLILESPSPNQTSLYFCASSFLFGTDNEKLFFGSGTQLSVL.